The clone carrying this T cell receptor (beta chain) has a handful of counts. No antigen is known for it. Primers included in the PCR were 60 Vbeta and 13 Jbeta primers. This table comes from immunoSEQ multiplex PCR, and its TCRdb copy is limited to in-frame clones, with some not included. The sample shows 100,000 to 150,000 clones, roughly 77% of them seen only once. This specimen belongs to a study of cytomegalovirus exposure and HLA in healthy donors. The study, taken as a whole, reports: A later analysis showed TCR association rates differing by HLA locus, peaking at DRB1 and lowest at HLA-C.

Trimming removed 4 bases at V and 2 bases at J, with 15 bases between. The CDR3 sequence is 15 residues long. Germline CDR1 and CDR2: SGHKS and YYEKEE (reference sequence). Material: PBMCs. The chain employs TRBV5-5 and TRBJ1-1, with a tentative D call TRBD1 (6 bases). This sequence was found in a man younger than 35 in good health and CMV-seronegative. The CDR3 DNA sequence: TGTGCCAGCAGCCCTCCGACAGGAGCCAACACTGAAGCTTTCTTT. Translating gives CASSPPTGANTEAFF.